Sequencing of this T cell receptor (beta chain) was carried out in a study of CD8 T cells in Susac syndrome (dated by TCRdb to the late 2010s). Broadly, across the study: Repertoire sequencing was used to test whether CD8+ T cell activation and differentiation in Susac syndrome was antigen driven. The study compared CD8+ T cell repertoire clonality among 12 healthy donors, some 14 Susac syndrome patients and around 16 multiple sclerosis patients. What the work shows at the level of the full study, not this receptor alone: The TCR sequencing and HLA analysis was acknowledged to have included a relatively small number of individuals.

A remark on this clonotype: The specificity of this receptor is unknown. No much larger clonotype is one base removed from it; base qualities were not supplied.

RNA was extracted using the RNeasy kit, and roughly 0.45 to 1 microgram was reverse transcribed with random hexamers. The immunoSEQ multiplex PCR assay, which covers 54 Vbeta and 13 Jbeta segments, was used to amplify TCR beta CDR3 regions. Bias from PCR amplification was corrected by using a synthetic template baseline for primer optimization and for computational correction. As for the authors' bioinformatics: Reads were annotated to V, D and J genes according to IMGT and were analyzed with immunoSEQ Analyzer, with only productive sequences retained. To calculate clonality, Shannon entropy was normalized by log2 of the number of productive unique sequences and then subtracted from one. For each patient and control, public and private clones were evaluated among the 100 most prevalent clones. A clone was defined as Susac-specific if it was absent from the healthy and MS cohorts, from 1052 published viral clones and from other ImmuneACCESS disease sequences. TCRdb reworked the public reads: Q25 trimming with fastp, MiXCR clone assembly, productive beta chains retained. Every distinct CDR3 protein forms one entry, paired with its most common genes and DNA. TCRdb's processing, not the authors' own work, is the source of the V and J calls. The sample records tens of thousands of distinct CDR3 sequences, about 91% of which are singletons. The ten largest account for under 0.65% of the sample.

Peripheral blood CD8+ and CD4+ T cells from healthy donors, Susac syndrome patients and multiple sclerosis patients were profiled using high-throughput TCR beta sequencing. The multiple sclerosis controls were treatment-naive patients whose relapsing-remitting disease, either stable or active, fulfilled the revised McDonald criteria. Bulk CD8+ and CD4+ T cells were purified magnetically by negative isolation, whereas CD8+ TEMRA cells were enriched by FACS. Blood was drawn into EDTA tubes, processed within 24 hours, and PBMCs were isolated by density gradient centrifugation. PBMCs intended for TCR sequencing were frozen in liquid nitrogen and were later thawed in a 37 degrees C water bath. Purity of sorted or isolated CD4+, CD8+ and CD8+ TEMRA cells was at least 90%. The sample consisted of CD8+ T cells from PBMCs. The receptor was derived from a human donor with multiple sclerosis.

The CDR3 reads CASSLGQGIFQPQHF. The sequenced DNA: TGTGCCAGCAGTCTCGGACAGGGGATTTTTCAGCCCCAGCATTTT. The chain employs TRBV7-8 and TRBJ1-5, with TRBD1 identical over 9 junction bases. Trimmed from V: 6 bases; trimmed from J: 6 bases; junction bases lacking a gene match: 9. Taken from the germline V gene, the CDR1 and CDR2 loops are SGHVS and FQNEAQ. Reading from cysteine to phenylalanine, the CDR3 counts 15 amino acids. Only CDR3 DNA remains: 45 bases, in frame from the first base.